Listed below are T cell receptor beta chains from one sample, sequenced in a study of blood T cell repertoires in COVID-19. Assay: immunoSEQ multiplex PCR; the TCRdb copy retains only in-frame clones and omits some. The data show 150,000 to 200,000 clones, 65% to 90% seen once. Sequenced material: peripheral blood. These receptors all stem from a man aged 50 to 60 with active or convalescent COVID-19. CDR3s include the opening cysteine and the closing phenylalanine or tryptophan. D genes are given only for firm matches. Not every row has a clone size; where given, it reads once, few, many or a size class.

D gene	V gene	clone size	J gene	CDR3 protein	CDR3 DNA
TRBD2	TRBV12-3/TRBV12-4	-	TRBJ2-7	CASRASGTYEQYF	TGTGCCAGCAGGGCTAGCGGGACCTACGAGCAGTACTTC
-	TRBV6-5	few	TRBJ1-1	CASTLTGGLAEAFF	TGTGCCAGCACCCTGACGGGAGGTTTAGCTGAAGCTTTCTTT
TRBD2	TRBV28	-	TRBJ2-7	CASSASGGLAYEQYF	TGTGCCAGCAGCGCAAGCGGGGGGCTTGCCTACGAGCAGTACTTC
TRBD2	TRBV29-1	-	TRBJ2-1	CSVPKMETSRVGNEQFF	TGCAGCGTTCCCAAGATGGAGACTAGCAGAGTGGGCAATGAGCAGTTCTTC
-	TRBV6-1	few	TRBJ2-5	CASSEAPGGEVTQYF	TGTGCCAGCAGTGAAGCGCCGGGGGGCGAGGTGACCCAGTACTTC
-	TRBV10-3	-	TRBJ2-5	CAISAVTGKSGQETQYF	TGTGCCATCAGTGCGGTAACCGGGAAAAGCGGGCAAGAGACCCAGTACTTC
-	TRBV5-4	-	TRBJ2-3	CASSLLAGTTSTDTQYF	TGTGCCAGCAGCTTATTGGCGGGAACTACTAGCACAGATACGCAGTATTTT
-	TRBV30	few	TRBJ1-2	CAWGHKSLYGYTF	TGTGCCTGGGGGCATAAATCACTCTATGGCTACACCTTC
TRBD1	TRBV6-6	-	TRBJ1-5	CASSYSVTGGLPQHF	TGTGCCAGCAGTTACTCGGTGACAGGGGGGCTGCCCCAGCATTTT
-	TRBV19	-	TRBJ1-5	CASSIDQVSGNQPQHF	TGTGCCAGTAGTATAGATCAGGTTTCGGGCAATCAGCCCCAGCATTTT
-	TRBV5-4	-	TRBJ2-3	CASSLQSDGTDTQYF	TGTGCCAGCAGCTTACAGTCTGACGGCACAGATACGCAGTATTTT
TRBD1	TRBV30	-	TRBJ1-2	CAWSSGTGANYGYTF	TGTGCCTGGAGTTCTGGGACAGGGGCTAACTATGGCTACACCTTC
-	TRBV2	-	TRBJ1-4	CASIGRGPKEKLFF	TGTGCCAGCATCGGAAGGGGCCCCAAGGAAAAACTGTTTTTT
-	TRBV7-6	-	TRBJ2-2	CASSLPPQGAGELFF	TGTGCCAGCAGCTTACCCCCTCAGGGCGCCGGGGAGCTGTTTTTT
-	TRBV28	-	TRBJ2-3	CASSSQGLPTDTQYF	TGTGCCAGCAGTTCTCAGGGACTTCCCACAGATACGCAGTATTTT
TRBD2	TRBV2	-	TRBJ2-5	CASSQGLAGGPSQETQYF	TGTGCCAGCAGTCAGGGACTAGCGGGGGGGCCCTCCCAAGAGACCCAGTACTTC
TRBD2	TRBV7-2	-	TRBJ2-3	CASSLDGLGTSGGYTQYF	TGTGCCAGCAGCTTAGATGGTTTAGGTACTAGCGGGGGTTATACGCAGTATTTT
-	TRBV30	-	TRBJ2-7	CAWSKQNYEQYF	TGTGCCTGGAGTAAACAGAACTACGAGCAGTACTTC
TRBD1	TRBV6-6	-	TRBJ1-2	CASRRTGEDYGYTF	TGTGCCAGCAGACGGACAGGGGAGGACTATGGCTACACCTTC
TRBD2	TRBV28	-	TRBJ2-5	CASSSPPLASGTQYF	TGTGCCAGCAGTTCCCCCCCACTAGCGTCCGGGACCCAGTACTTC
TRBD1	TRBV5-1	-	TRBJ1-1	CASSLGTANMNTEAFF	TGCGCCAGCAGCTTAGGGACAGCAAACATGAACACTGAAGCTTTCTTT
-	TRBV6-1	-	TRBJ2-7	CASSPRRGEQYF	TGTGCCAGCAGCCCCAGAAGAGGGGAGCAGTACTTC